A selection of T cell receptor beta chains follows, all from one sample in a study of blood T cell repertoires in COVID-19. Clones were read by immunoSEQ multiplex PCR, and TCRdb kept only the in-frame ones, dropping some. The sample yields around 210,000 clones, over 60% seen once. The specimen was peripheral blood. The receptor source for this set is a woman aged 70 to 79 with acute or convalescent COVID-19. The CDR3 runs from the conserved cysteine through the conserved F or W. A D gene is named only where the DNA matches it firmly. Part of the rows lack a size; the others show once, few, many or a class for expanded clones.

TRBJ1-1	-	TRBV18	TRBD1	CASSPDRGSTEAFF	TGTGCCAGCTCACCCGACAGGGGGTCCACTGAAGCTTTCTTT
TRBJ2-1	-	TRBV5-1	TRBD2	CASSSGLAGEAEQFF	TGCGCCAGCAGCTCAGGACTAGCGGGAGAGGCTGAGCAGTTCTTC
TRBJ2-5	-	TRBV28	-	CASSGGGVPETQYF	TGTGCCAGCAGCGGTGGAGGGGTCCCAGAGACCCAGTACTTC
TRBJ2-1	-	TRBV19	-	CASSVGTRGGTDSYNEQFF	TGTGCCAGTAGTGTGGGCACCCGGGGGGGGACAGATTCCTACAATGAGCAGTTCTTC
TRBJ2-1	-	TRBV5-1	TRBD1	CASGRGDSESNEQFF	TGCGCCAGCGGACGTGGGGACAGCGAATCCAATGAGCAGTTCTTC
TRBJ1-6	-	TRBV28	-	CASSLRPHPRLIYNSPLHF	TGTGCCAGCAGTTTACGGCCCCACCCCCGACTGATCTATAATTCACCCCTCCACTTT
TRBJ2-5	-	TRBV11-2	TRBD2	CASSLTSGSQETQYF	TGTGCCAGCAGCTTAACTAGCGGGAGCCAAGAGACCCAGTACTTC
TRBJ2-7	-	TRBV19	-	CASSIGGRVRFDEQYF	TGTGCCAGTAGTATAGGAGGCAGGGTGAGGTTCGACGAGCAGTACTTC
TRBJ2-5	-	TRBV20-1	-	CSASSDSLQETQYF	TGCAGTGCTAGTTCGGACAGCCTACAAGAGACCCAGTACTTC
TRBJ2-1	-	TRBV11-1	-	CASSKQGYYDDGEQFF	TGTGCCAGCAGCAAACAGGGATACTATGATGATGGTGAGCAGTTCTTC
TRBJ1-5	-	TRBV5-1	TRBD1	CASSLGDRENQPQHF	TGCGCCAGCAGCTTGGGGGACAGGGAGAATCAGCCCCAGCATTTT
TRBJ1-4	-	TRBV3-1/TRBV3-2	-	CASSQDRAGAREKLFF	TGTGCCAGCAGCCAAGATCGGGCGGGGGCTCGGGAAAAACTGTTTTTT
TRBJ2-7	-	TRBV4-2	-	CASSQDWGGASYYEQYF	TGTGCCAGCAGCCAAGATTGGGGGGGGGCGAGTTACTACGAGCAGTACTTC
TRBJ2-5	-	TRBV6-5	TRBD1	CASSLPGQGRETQYF	TGTGCCAGCAGCCTTCCCGGACAGGGCCGGGAGACCCAGTACTTC
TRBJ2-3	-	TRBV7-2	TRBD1	CASSLSRGISTDTQYF	TGTGCCAGCAGCCTGTCCAGGGGGATTAGCACAGATACGCAGTATTTT
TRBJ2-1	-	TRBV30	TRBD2	CALLAGEGYNEQFF	TGTGCCTTGCTAGCGGGAGAGGGCTACAATGAGCAGTTCTTC
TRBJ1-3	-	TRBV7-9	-	CASSPAAENTIYF	TGTGCCAGCAGCCCAGCGGCGGAGAACACCATATATTTT
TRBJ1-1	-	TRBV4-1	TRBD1	CASSLSGQMNTEAFF	TGCGCCAGCAGCTTATCGGGACAGATGAACACTGAAGCTTTCTTT
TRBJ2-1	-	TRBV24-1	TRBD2	CATSGTSASNEQFF	TGTGCCACCAGTGGGACTAGCGCAAGCAATGAGCAGTTCTTC
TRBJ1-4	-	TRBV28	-	CASSPRTAHEKLFF	TGTGCCAGCAGTCCGAGGACAGCCCATGAAAAACTGTTTTTT
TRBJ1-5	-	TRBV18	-	CASSLTGNQPQHF	TGTGCCAGCTCACTAACAGGTAATCAGCCCCAGCATTTT
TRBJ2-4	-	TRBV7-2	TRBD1	CASSLEWPGQGNIQYF	TGTGCCAGCAGCTTAGAATGGCCGGGACAGGGAAACATTCAGTACTTC
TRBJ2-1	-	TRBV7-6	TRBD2	CASKSSGSSEQFF	TGTGCCAGCAAAAGTAGCGGGAGCTCAGAGCAGTTCTTC
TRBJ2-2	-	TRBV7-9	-	CASSTPLRANTGELFF	TGTGCCAGCAGCACACCCTTACGGGCGAACACCGGGGAGCTGTTTTTT
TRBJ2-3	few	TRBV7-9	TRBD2	CASSEQSGRATDTQYF	TGTGCCAGCAGCGAGCAGAGCGGGAGGGCAACAGATACGCAGTATTTT
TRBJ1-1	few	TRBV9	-	CASSAAPTGLNTEAFF	TGTGCCAGCAGCGCCGCCCCTACGGGTTTGAACACTGAAGCTTTCTTT
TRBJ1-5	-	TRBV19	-	CASRPRGGWGAQPQHF	TGTGCCAGTAGACCTCGGGGGGGCTGGGGGGCTCAGCCCCAGCATTTT
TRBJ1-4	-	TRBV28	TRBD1	CASIDRATNEKLFF	TGTGCCAGCATAGACAGGGCAACTAATGAAAAACTGTTTTTT
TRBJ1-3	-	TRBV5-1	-	CASSGVDSGNTIYF	TGCGCCAGCAGCGGAGTAGACAGCGGAAACACCATATATTTT
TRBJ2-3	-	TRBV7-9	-	CASSLARSFTDTQYF	TGTGCCAGCAGCTTAGCGAGGTCTTTCACAGATACGCAGTATTTT
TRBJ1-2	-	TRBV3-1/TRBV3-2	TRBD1	CASSHPGQGAGGYTF	TGTGCCAGCAGCCACCCGGGACAGGGGGCAGGCGGCTACACCTTC
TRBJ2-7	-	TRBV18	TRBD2	CASSPPSGRLSSYEQYF	TGTGCCAGCTCACCGCCTAGCGGGAGGCTCTCCTCCTACGAGCAGTACTTC
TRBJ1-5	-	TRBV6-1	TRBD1	CASSERTGPQPQHF	TGTGCCAGCAGTGAAAGGACAGGGCCTCAGCCCCAGCATTTT
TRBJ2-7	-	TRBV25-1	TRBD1	CASSEGGQGVSKQYF	TGTGCCAGCAGTGAAGGGGGACAGGGAGTGAGTAAGCAGTACTTC
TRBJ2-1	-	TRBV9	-	CASSSLAGRDEQFF	TGTGCCAGCAGCTCTTTGGCGGGAAGGGATGAGCAGTTCTTC
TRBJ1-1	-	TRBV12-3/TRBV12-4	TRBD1	CASSPTGITEAFF	TGTGCCAGCAGCCCGACAGGGATCACTGAAGCTTTCTTT
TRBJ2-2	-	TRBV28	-	CASRLFRNTGELFF	TGTGCCAGCCGACTCTTCCGAAACACCGGGGAGCTGTTTTTT
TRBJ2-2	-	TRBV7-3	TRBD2	CASSLTAAGGPIGELFF	TGTGCCAGCAGCTTAACGGCAGCGGGAGGGCCGATCGGGGAGCTGTTTTTT
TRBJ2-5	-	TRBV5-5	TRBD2	CASSLAGTSGYQETQYF	TGTGCCAGCAGCTTGGCCGGGACTAGCGGGTACCAAGAGACCCAGTACTTC
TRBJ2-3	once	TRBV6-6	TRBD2	CASSGTSYPTDTQYF	TGTGCCAGCAGTGGGACTAGCTATCCCACAGATACGCAGTATTTT
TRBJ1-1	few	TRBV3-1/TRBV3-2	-	CASSHGGVGAFF	TGTGCCAGCAGCCATGGAGGTGTCGGCGCTTTCTTT
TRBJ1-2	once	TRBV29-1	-	CSSLGGEESGYTF	TGCAGCTCCCTAGGGGGGGAGGAGAGTGGCTACACCTTC
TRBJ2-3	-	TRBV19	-	CASSIGGRVTDTQYF	TGTGCCAGTAGTATAGGTGGCAGGGTTACAGATACGCAGTATTTT
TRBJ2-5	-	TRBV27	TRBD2	CASSPRLAGGLETQYF	TGTGCCAGCAGTCCCCGACTAGCGGGAGGGCTGGAGACCCAGTACTTC
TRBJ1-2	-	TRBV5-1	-	CASSLGQAKNYGYTF	TGCGCCAGCAGCTTGGGGCAGGCGAAAAACTATGGCTACACCTTC
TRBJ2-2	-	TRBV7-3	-	CASSLNALAAGGELFF	TGTGCCAGCAGCTTAAACGCCTTGGCGGCGGGCGGGGAGCTGTTTTTT
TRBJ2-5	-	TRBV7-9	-	CASSLGTDLTQETQYF	TGTGCCAGCAGCTTAGGGACAGACTTAACCCAAGAGACCCAGTACTTC
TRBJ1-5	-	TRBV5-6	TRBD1	CASSRTGQGDQPQHF	TGTGCCAGCAGCAGAACCGGACAGGGTGATCAGCCCCAGCATTTT
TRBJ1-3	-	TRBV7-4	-	CANWGTSGNTIYF	TGTGCCAACTGGGGGACTTCTGGAAACACCATATATTTT
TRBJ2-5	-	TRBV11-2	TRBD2	CASSLQPGGQETQYF	TGTGCCAGCAGCTTACAACCGGGGGGCCAAGAGACCCAGTACTTC
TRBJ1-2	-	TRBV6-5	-	CASSYLNAGDYGYTF	TGTGCCAGCAGTTATCTGAACGCAGGGGACTATGGCTACACCTTC
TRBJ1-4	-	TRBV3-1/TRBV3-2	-	CASSQANFGNEKLFF	TGTGCCAGCAGCCAAGCCAACTTCGGTAATGAAAAACTGTTTTTT
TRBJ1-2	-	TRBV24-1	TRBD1	CATSESGQGGGYTF	TGTGCCACCAGTGAATCGGGACAGGGAGGTGGCTACACCTTC
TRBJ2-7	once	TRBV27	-	CASSSLNSRYEQYF	TGTGCCAGCAGTTCCCTCAATAGTCGGTACGAGCAGTACTTC
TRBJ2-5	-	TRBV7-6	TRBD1	CASSRRQGGQETQYF	TGTGCCAGCAGCCGCCGACAGGGGGGGCAAGAGACCCAGTACTTC
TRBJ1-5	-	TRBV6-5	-	CASALAGVNQPQHF	TGTGCCAGCGCTCTGGCAGGGGTCAATCAGCCCCAGCATTTT
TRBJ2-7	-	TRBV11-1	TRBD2	CASSWGGSYEQYF	TGTGCCAGCAGCTGGGGGGGCTCCTACGAGCAGTACTTC
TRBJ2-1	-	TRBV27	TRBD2	CASSPRLAGGSYNEQFF	TGTGCCAGCAGTCCCCGGCTAGCGGGAGGTTCCTACAATGAGCAGTTCTTC
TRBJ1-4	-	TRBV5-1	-	CASNTGATNEKLFF	TGCGCCAGCAACACGGGAGCAACTAATGAAAAACTGTTTTTT
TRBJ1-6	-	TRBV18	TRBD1	CASSLITGATNSPLHF	TGTGCCAGCTCCCTTATCACAGGGGCTACCAATTCACCCCTCCACTTT